The 27 T cell receptor beta chains reported below all come from one sample, sequenced in a study of response to subunit inactivated influenza vaccine. MiXCR was run by TCRdb on the RT-PCR reads, yielding one entry per CDR3 protein. Here the sample spans hundreds of thousands of distinct CDR3 sequences, under 20% being singletons. This specimen was PBMCs from blood, taken more than 4 days after vaccination. These receptors were taken from a man in his fifties or sixties who received an inactivated influenza vaccine.

The chain links TRBV9 to TRBJ2-5; 9 bases are shared with TRBD2. CDR3 length: 15 amino acids. CDR1 and CDR2 from the germline V gene are SGDLS and YYNGEE. Germline trimming cut 3 bases from V and 2 bases from J; bases unmatched to any gene: 5. The CDR3 DNA is TGTGCCAGCAGCGCGGGACTAGCTGAACAAGAGACCCAGTACTTC. Protein: CASSAGLAEQETQYF.

This clonotype was seen only a few times. This chain connects TRBV10-3 to TRBJ2-2; 8 nucleotides match TRBD1. V was pared by 3 bases and J by 0 bases, with 15 bases of the junction left unmatched. Germline lookup yields CDR1 ENHRY and CDR2 SYGVKD. CDR3 length: 20 amino acids. CDR3 bases: TGTGCCATCAGTGACCTTACCCGGGACAGGTCCGCTTCGAACACCGGGGAGCTGTTTTTT. This gives the protein CAISDLTRDRSASNTGELFF.

This chain uses TRBV5-1 with TRBJ2-5, with D tentatively TRBD1 or TRBD2 (5 bases each). Trimming removed 4 bases at V and 5 bases at J, with 15 bases between. Germline V gene lookup returns CDR1 SGHRS and CDR2 YFSETQ. The CDR3 runs to 14 residues. CDR3 sequence reads: CASSLMGEGETQYF. In nucleotides, the CDR3 is TGCGCCAGCAGCCTCATGGGGGAAGGGGAGACCCAGTACTTC.

The V gene is TRBV20-1, the J gene TRBJ2-5, with 10 nucleotides matching TRBD2. This CDR3 comprises 13 residues. Germline values: CDR1 DFQATT, CDR2 SNEGSKA (reference sequence). V lost 1 base, J lost 5 bases, and 1 base stayed unmatched. Here the CDR3 DNA reads TGCAGTGCTAGAGTTAGCGGGAGGGAGACCCAGTACTTC. Its translation is CSARVSGRETQYF.

This clonotype has just a few counts. The J gene is TRBJ2-3, the V gene TRBV5-4; TRBD2 is a possible D gene (6 bases). Deletions cut 0 bases from V and 0 bases from J, with 11 bases between. This CDR3 has 16 residues. Germline V lookup: CDR1 SGHNT, CDR2 YYREEE (reference sequence). Here the CDR3 reads CASSLVIGGSTDTQYF. In DNA, the CDR3 is TGTGCCAGCAGCTTGGTTATCGGGGGAAGCACAGATACGCAGTATTTT.

The chain joins TRBV5-1 to TRBJ1-4; D unresolved. V lost 0 bases and J lost 0, with 12 bases in between. The CDR3 loop spans 17 amino acids. Germline CDR1 is SGHRS and CDR2 is YFSETQ. CDR3 sequence reads: CASSLVATAATNEKLFF. In DNA, the CDR3 is TGCGCCAGCAGCTTGGTCGCGACGGCTGCAACTAATGAAAAACTGTTTTTT.

This clonotype was counted many times. The rearrangement links TRBV29-1 to TRBJ2-1, with TRBD1 as a possible D gene (5 bases). CDR1 is SQVTM and CDR2 is ANQGSEA in the germline V gene. CDR3 length: 12 residues. V was clipped by 6 bases and J by 0 bases, with 6 bases between them. As DNA, the CDR3 is TGCAGCGTCGACAGCTCCTACAATGAGCAGTTCTTC. Translation: CSVDSSYNEQFF.

J is TRBJ1-1 and V is TRBV5-1; D uncertain. Germline V gene sequence: CDR1 SGHRS, CDR2 YFSETQ. CDR3 length equals 12 residues. Trimming shortened V by 0 bases and J by 5 bases, and 5 bases separated the two germline ends. CDR3 sequence reads: CASSLDNTEAFF. The CDR3, as DNA: TGCGCCAGCAGCTTGGATAATACTGAAGCTTTCTTT.

This clonotype showed up just a few times. The junction shows a germline mismatch at one end, possibly a read error. The V call is TRBV5-1, the J call TRBJ2-6; D is possibly TRBD1 (6 bases). There are 16 residues in the CDR3. The germline V gene has CDR1 SGHRS and CDR2 YFSETQ. In DNA form, the CDR3 reads TGCGCCAGCAGCTTGGGAGGGGGACCTGGGGCCAACGCCCTGACTTTC. Translated: CASSLGGGPGANALTF.

The CDR3 loop reads CASRNGQGAGELFF. The CDR3 DNA follows: TGTGCCAGCAGAAACGGACAGGGTGCCGGGGAGCTGTTTTTT. The chain uses TRBV7-2 and TRBJ2-2; 8 bases line up with TRBD1. The V gene end was trimmed by 6 bases and the J gene end by 6 bases; junction bases not matched to a gene: 6. Germline V gene lookup returns CDR1 SGHTA and CDR2 FQGNSA. CDR3 length: 14 residues.

This clonotype was found a few times. The chain recombines TRBV12-3 or TRBV12-4 with TRBJ1-1, with TRBD1 matching 11 bases. There are 14 residues in the CDR3. The V gene end was trimmed by 5 bases and the J gene end by 10 bases; junction bases not matched to a gene: 9. The CDR3 region has the DNA TGTGCCAGCAGTCGGACAGGGGGCTTCCCCAGAGCTTTCTTT. Translation gives CASSRTGGFPRAFF.

This clonotype has more than one count but fewer than ten. The rearrangement links TRBV20-1 to TRBJ1-4; maybe TRBD1 (5 bases). The CDR3 spans 13 residues. V lost 3 bases to trimming and J lost 8 bases, with 13 bases between them. Germline V gene data show CDR1 as DFQATT and CDR2 as SNEGSKA (reference sequence). In nucleotides, the CDR3 is TGCAGTGCTAGTACCCTCCAGGGAGAAAAACTGTTTTTT. It specifies CSASTLQGEKLFF.

This clonotype was detected a few times. The chain uses TRBV29-1 and TRBJ2-1, with 10 positions matching TRBD1. CDR1 is SQVTM and CDR2 is ANQGSEA in the germline V gene. The CDR3 is 15 amino acids. With 4 bases clipped from V and 0 bases from J, the junction kept 3 bases outside the gene matches. The CDR3 coding sequence is TGCAGCGTTGGACAGGGGGCTGGCTCCTACAATGAGCAGTTCTTC. Amino acids: CSVGQGAGSYNEQFF.

The chain carries TRBV7-9 and TRBJ2-2; TRBD2 is a possible D gene (5 bases). Trimming removed 8 bases from V and 6 bases from J, with 7 bases in between. The CDR3 is 11 amino acids. CDR1 is SEHNR and CDR2 is FQNEAQ in the germline V gene (reference sequence). CDR3 coding DNA: TGTGCCAGCGAGGGCCCCGGGGAGCTGTTTTTT. This codes for CASEGPGELFF.

V usage is TRBV6-1 and J usage is TRBJ2-7; TRBD2 agrees at 7 bases. V trimming: 6 bases; J trimming: 0 bases; junction bases outside the gene matches: 5. The CDR3 is 14 amino acids. Germline V CDR1 and CDR2: MNHNS, SASEGT. CDR3 sequence (DNA): TGTGCCAGCAGGAACACTAGCGTCTCCTACGAGCAGTACTTC. Translation gives CASRNTSVSYEQYF.

This clonotype appeared once. The chain links TRBV30 to TRBJ2-1, with D possibly TRBD1 on 5 matching bases. This CDR3 contains 13 residues. Germline V gives CDR1 GTSNPN, CDR2 SVGIG (reference sequence). Trimming pared 2 bases from V and 9 bases from J, leaving 14 bases between. CDR3 residues: CAWSYQGIGEQFF. Written as DNA, the CDR3 is TGTGCCTGGAGTTACCAGGGCATCGGTGAGCAGTTCTTC.

J is TRBJ2-5 and V is TRBV4-1; D is unresolved. The CDR3 covers 15 residues. Germline V lookup: CDR1 MGHRA, CDR2 YSYEKL. V was shortened by 4 bases and J by 5 bases, with 17 bases between the two germline ends. Written as DNA, the CDR3 is TGCGCCAGCAGCCTGCGGCCCCATAGTAGCGAGACCCAGTACTTC. Residues: CASSLRPHSSETQYF.

The chain couples TRBV7-9 to TRBJ2-5; D is unresolved. From germline, CDR1 is SEHNR and CDR2 FQNEAQ (reference sequence). The CDR3 spans 13 residues. V was trimmed by 1 base and J by 5 bases, leaving 8 bases between them. CDR3 bases: TGTGCCAGCAGCTTAGATGGGATGGAGACCCAGTACTTC. As protein: CASSLDGMETQYF.

The J gene is TRBJ2-5, the V gene TRBV24-1; D may match TRBD1 or TRBD2 (5 bases each). Germline V gene data show CDR1 as KGHDR and CDR2 as SFDVKD. The CDR3 spans 12 residues. Trimming stripped 4 bases from V and 5 bases from J, with 7 bases between. The CDR3 loop is CATSERDETQYF. CDR3 bases: TGTGCCACCAGTGAACGGGACGAGACCCAGTACTTC.

This clonotype appeared a few times. This chain connects TRBV12-3 or TRBV12-4 to TRBJ2-2, with D tentatively TRBD1 (5 bases). Trimming removed 5 bases from V and 0 bases from J, with 13 bases in between. The CDR3 runs to 16 residues. The CDR3 region has the DNA TGTGCCAGCAGTCCCTCAGGACAAGCGAACACCGGGGAGCTGTTTTTT. It is translated as CASSPSGQANTGELFF.

This clonotype was picked up many times. This chain links TRBV7-2 with TRBJ2-1; possibly TRBD2 for D (6 bases). V was pared by 2 bases and J by 9 bases, with 14 bases between. Germline loops: CDR1 SGHTA, CDR2 FQGNSA. The CDR3 spans 14 residues. DNA of the CDR3: TGTGCCAGCAGCTTATCACTGGGACTGGGTGAGCAGTTCTTC. Its translation: CASSLSLGLGEQFF.

The sample holds one count of this clonotype. The chain joins TRBV6-2 or TRBV6-3 to TRBJ2-2; unclear D gene. The CDR3 loop spans 14 amino acids. The germline V and J ends were trimmed by 8 bases and 0 bases, with 10 bases remaining between them. Germline-derived CDR1 and CDR2 are MNHEY and SVGEGT. CDR3 bases: TGTGCCAGCCGAATTTCGACGAACACCGGGGAGCTGTTTTTT. It specifies CASRISTNTGELFF.

The chain couples TRBV11-2 to TRBJ2-5; D not certain. This CDR3 is 14 amino acids long. Germline CDR1 reads SGHAT; CDR2 reads FQNNGV. V was cut by 5 bases and J by 5 bases, with 15 bases left in between. This CDR3 is CASSPLKGWETQYF. Written as DNA, the CDR3 is TGTGCCAGCAGCCCCTTAAAGGGCTGGGAGACCCAGTACTTC. Using reference TRBV11-2 and TRBJ2-5 for the parts outside the CDR3, the full variable domain is EAGVAQSPRYKIIEKRQSVAFWCNPISGHATLYWYQQILGQGPKLLIQFQNNGVVDDSQLPKDRFSAERLKGVDSTLKIQPAKLEDSAVYLCASSPLKGWETQYFGPGTRLLVL.

The sample holds many counts of this clonotype. This rearrangement joins TRBV24-1 to TRBJ2-2; no reliable D call. This CDR3 region has 14 residues. V lost 1 base and J 2 bases, leaving 4 bases between the germline ends. Per the germline V gene, CDR1 is KGHDR and CDR2 is SFDVKD. The DNA for the CDR3 is TGTGCCACCAGTGATTTCCGAAACACCGGGGAGCTGTTTTTT. Translated: CATSDFRNTGELFF.

The gene calls are TRBV6-5 and TRBJ1-2, with 9 bases aligning to TRBD1. Germline lookup yields CDR1 MNHEY and CDR2 SVGAGI. V lost 4 bases to trimming and J lost 4 bases; unmatched junction nucleotides: 7. There are 15 residues in the CDR3. CDR3 protein: CASSSTGTGLYGYTF. The CDR3 DNA is TGTGCCAGCAGTTCCACAGGGACAGGGCTCTATGGCTACACCTTC.

This clonotype was observed a handful of times. The rearrangement links TRBV10-3 to TRBJ2-7; no clear D. V lost 2 bases and J 2 bases, leaving 10 bases between the germline ends. Germline values: CDR1 ENHRY, CDR2 SYGVKD. The CDR3 runs 14 residues. CDR3 residues: CAISEHRDPYEQYF. For the CDR3, the DNA is TGTGCCATCAGTGAGCATAGAGACCCCTACGAGCAGTACTTC.

This chain links TRBV19 with TRBJ2-1; D ambiguous. Per the germline V gene, CDR1 is LNHDA and CDR2 is SQIVND (reference sequence). This CDR3 spans 13 amino acids. The V end lost 4 bases, the J end lost 4 bases, and 8 bases lay between the germline ends. The CDR3 DNA reads TGTGCCAGTAGTACGACACCTTACAATGAGCAGTTCTTC. Its protein product is CASSTTPYNEQFF.